This TCR beta chain was sequenced for a study of response to subunit inactivated influenza vaccine. V was shortened by 6 bases and J by 0 bases, with 9 bases between the two germline ends. Germline CDR1 is MNHEY and CDR2 is SVGEGT. This CDR3 has 14 residues. MiXCR, applied by TCRdb to the RT-PCR reads, yields one record per CDR3 protein. The data show about 540,000 distinct CDR3 sequences, under 30% seen once. These data were also filed under a second study, of T cells expressing NK-cell markers. As that study records: TCR beta cDNA was generated via 5'RACE template switching incorporating UMIs.

The rearrangement links TRBV6-2 or TRBV6-3 to TRBJ1-3; D gene ambiguous. The sequenced sample was CD4+ T cells sorted from PBMCs, obtained roughly 12 days after vaccination. This TCR derives from a man aged 50-60 years who received an inactivated influenza vaccine. The CDR3 DNA follows: TGTGCCAGCAGGGACCCGGACTCTGGAAACACCATATATTTT. It codes for CASRDPDSGNTIYF.